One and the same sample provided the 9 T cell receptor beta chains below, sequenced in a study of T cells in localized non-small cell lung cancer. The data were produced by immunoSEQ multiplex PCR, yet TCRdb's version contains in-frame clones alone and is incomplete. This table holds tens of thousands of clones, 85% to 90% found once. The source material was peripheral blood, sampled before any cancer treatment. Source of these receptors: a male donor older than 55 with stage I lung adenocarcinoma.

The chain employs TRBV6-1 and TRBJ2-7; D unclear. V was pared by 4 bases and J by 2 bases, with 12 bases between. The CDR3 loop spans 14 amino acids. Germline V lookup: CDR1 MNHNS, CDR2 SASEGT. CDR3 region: CASSVSGVAYEQYF. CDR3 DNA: TGTGCCAGCAGTGTATCTGGGGTAGCCTACGAGCAGTACTTC.

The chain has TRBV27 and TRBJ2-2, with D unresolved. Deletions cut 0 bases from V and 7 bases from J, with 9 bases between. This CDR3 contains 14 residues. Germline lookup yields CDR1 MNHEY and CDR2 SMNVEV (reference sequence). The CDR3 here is CASSLSGNVGELFF. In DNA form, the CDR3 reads TGTGCCAGCAGTTTATCTGGAAATGTCGGGGAGCTGTTTTTT.

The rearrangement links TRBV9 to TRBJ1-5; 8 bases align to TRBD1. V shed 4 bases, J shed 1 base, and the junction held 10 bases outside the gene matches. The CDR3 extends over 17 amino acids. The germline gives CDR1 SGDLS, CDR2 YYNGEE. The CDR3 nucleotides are TGTGCCAGCAGCCGCGGTTCGGACAGGGAGAGCAATCAGCCCCAGCATTTT. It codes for CASSRGSDRESNQPQHF.

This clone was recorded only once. CDR3 coding DNA: TGCGCCAGCAGCTTTACGGGGTATTCCTACGAGCAGTACTTC. Protein: CASSFTGYSYEQYF. The rearrangement joins TRBV5-1 to TRBJ2-7, with TRBD2 as a possible D gene (5 bases). This CDR3 is 14 amino acids long. Germline V gene data show CDR1 as SGHRS and CDR2 as YFSETQ. The V end lost 2 bases, the J end lost 1 base, and 10 bases lay between the germline ends.

In nucleotides, the CDR3 is TGTGCCAGCAGCTTGATGGAAGAGAGCTCCTACGAGCAGTACTTC. This translates into CASSLMEESSYEQYF. This rearrangement joins TRBV7-2 to TRBJ2-7; D remains unclear. The CDR3 sequence is 15 residues long. Germline V CDR1 and CDR2: SGHTA, FQGNSA. V was shortened by 3 bases and J by 0 bases, with 12 bases between the two germline ends.

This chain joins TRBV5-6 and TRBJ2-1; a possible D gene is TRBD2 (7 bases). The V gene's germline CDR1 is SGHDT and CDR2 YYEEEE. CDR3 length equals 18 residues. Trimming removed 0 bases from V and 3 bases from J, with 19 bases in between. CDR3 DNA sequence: TGTGCCAGCAGCTTGGAGGGGGTGAGGGGAGGGGTCTACAATGAGCAGTTCTTC. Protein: CASSLEGVRGGVYNEQFF.

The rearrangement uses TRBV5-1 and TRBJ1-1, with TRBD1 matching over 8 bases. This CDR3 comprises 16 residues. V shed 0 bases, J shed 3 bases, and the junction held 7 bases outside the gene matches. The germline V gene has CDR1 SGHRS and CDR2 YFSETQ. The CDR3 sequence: CASSLGSPTGDTEAFF. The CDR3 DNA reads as TGCGCCAGCAGCTTGGGGTCGCCGACAGGGGACACTGAAGCTTTCTTT.

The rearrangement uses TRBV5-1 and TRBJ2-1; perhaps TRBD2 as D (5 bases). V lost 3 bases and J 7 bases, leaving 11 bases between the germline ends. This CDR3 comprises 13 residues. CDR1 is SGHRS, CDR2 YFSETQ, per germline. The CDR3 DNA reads TGCGCCAGCAGCTCCTCCGGACTGAATGAGCAGTTCTTC. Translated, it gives CASSSSGLNEQFF.

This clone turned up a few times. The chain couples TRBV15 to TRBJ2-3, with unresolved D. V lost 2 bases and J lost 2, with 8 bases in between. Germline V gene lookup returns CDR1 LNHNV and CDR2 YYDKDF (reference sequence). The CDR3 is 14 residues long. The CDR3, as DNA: TGTGCCACCAGCAGACAGGTCCACACAGATACGCAGTATTTT. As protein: CATSRQVHTDTQYF.